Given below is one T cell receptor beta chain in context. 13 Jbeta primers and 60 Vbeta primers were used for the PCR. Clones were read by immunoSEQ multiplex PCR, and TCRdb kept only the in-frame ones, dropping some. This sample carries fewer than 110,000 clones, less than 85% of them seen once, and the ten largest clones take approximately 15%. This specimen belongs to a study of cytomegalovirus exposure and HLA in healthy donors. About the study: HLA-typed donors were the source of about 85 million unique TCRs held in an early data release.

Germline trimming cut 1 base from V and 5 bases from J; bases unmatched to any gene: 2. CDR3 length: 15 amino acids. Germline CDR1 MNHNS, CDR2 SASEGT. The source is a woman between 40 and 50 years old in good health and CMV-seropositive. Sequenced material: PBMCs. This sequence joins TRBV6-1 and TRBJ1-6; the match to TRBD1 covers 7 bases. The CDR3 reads CASSEGTGDNSPLHF. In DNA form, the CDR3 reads TGTGCCAGCAGTGAAGGGACAGGTGATAATTCACCCCTCCACTTT.